This TCR beta chain is drawn from a study of identifying expanded T cells in peripheral blood. Whole-study findings and limits: Technical replicates showed about 1.2 changed clones; about 2 weeks approximately 16; four weeks 19. Across healthy donors, higher total template counts meant significantly greater approximately 2-week count variance.

Generated by immunoSEQ multiplex PCR, the TCRdb table keeps only in-frame clones and is missing some. The repertoire includes roughly 63,000 clones, about four fifths of them detected once, and over 15% sits in the top ten. CDR3 length: 15 amino acids. Germline V gene lookup returns CDR1 SGHTA and CDR2 FQGNSA. The junction had 3 bases not matched to a gene; V was cut back by 5 bases and J by 0 bases. Details on this clone: Antigen specificity is unknown. The sample carries other DNA sequences with the same CDR3.

Healthy donors had no documented immune events, such as infections, while sampled. The TCR was taken from a person aged 18 to 75 in good health. Sequenced sample: blood. The chain uses TRBV7-2 and TRBJ2-1; 8 bases map to TRBD1. CDR3 in amino acids: CASSPDRASYNEQFF. DNA of the CDR3: TGTGCCAGCAGCCCGGACAGGGCCTCCTACAATGAGCAGTTCTTC.